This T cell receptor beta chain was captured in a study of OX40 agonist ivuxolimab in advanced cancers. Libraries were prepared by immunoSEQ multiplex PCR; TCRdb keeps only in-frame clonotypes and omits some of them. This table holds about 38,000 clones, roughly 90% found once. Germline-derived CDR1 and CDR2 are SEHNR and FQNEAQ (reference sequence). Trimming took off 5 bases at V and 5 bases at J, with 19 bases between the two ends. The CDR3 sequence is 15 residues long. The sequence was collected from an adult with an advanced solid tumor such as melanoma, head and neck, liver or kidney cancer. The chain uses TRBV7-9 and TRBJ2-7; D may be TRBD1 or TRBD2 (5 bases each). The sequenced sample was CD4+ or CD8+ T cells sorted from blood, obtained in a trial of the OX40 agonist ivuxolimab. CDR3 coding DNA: TGTGCCAGCAGCCCGGGGACGGGGCCGAGGGACGAGCAGTACGTC. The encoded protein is CASSPGTGPRDEQYV.